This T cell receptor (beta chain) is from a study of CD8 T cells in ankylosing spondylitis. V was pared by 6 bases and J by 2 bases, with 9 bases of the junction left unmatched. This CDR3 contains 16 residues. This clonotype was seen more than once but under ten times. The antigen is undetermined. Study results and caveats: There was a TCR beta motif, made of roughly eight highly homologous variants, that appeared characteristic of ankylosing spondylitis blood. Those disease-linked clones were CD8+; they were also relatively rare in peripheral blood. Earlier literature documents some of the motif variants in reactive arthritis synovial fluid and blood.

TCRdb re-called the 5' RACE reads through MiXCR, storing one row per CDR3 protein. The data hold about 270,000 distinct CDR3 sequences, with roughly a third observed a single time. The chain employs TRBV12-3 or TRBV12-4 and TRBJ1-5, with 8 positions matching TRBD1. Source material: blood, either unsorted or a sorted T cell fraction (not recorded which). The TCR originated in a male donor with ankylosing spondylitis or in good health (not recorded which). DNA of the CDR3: TGTGCCAGCAGCCCGCGACAGGGGAAGGGCAATCAGCCCCAGCATTTT. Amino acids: CASSPRQGKGNQPQHF.